The source of this T cell receptor beta chain is a study of T cells in Graves' hyperthyroidism and ophthalmopathy. Researchers amplified the TCR beta CDR3 regions from RNA transcripts. The study used the HTBI primer set for a first-round RT-PCR of the TCR CDR3. TCRdb re-derived calls from the multiplex PCR reads in MiXCR, one entry per CDR3 protein. The sample holds fewer than 750,000 distinct CDR3 sequences, roughly 14% seen once. A Clinical Activity Score of at least 3, a NOSPECS grade of at least 4 and a duration under 3 months were recorded in the ophthalmopathy patients. This clonotype was observed at least ten times. The CDR3 extends over 13 amino acids. The germline V gene has CDR1 MNHNS and CDR2 SASEGT. V shed 6 bases, J shed 5 bases, and the junction held 5 bases outside the gene matches.

Sequencing was performed on blood. The J gene is TRBJ2-5, the V gene TRBV6-1, with 8 bases matching TRBD1. The sequence came from a woman in her forties with Graves' ophthalmopathy. This CDR3 reads CASSWTGSETQYF. The CDR3 DNA follows: TGTGCCAGCAGCTGGACAGGGAGTGAGACCCAGTACTTC.